Below, 28 T cell receptor beta chains from the same sample are listed, as sequenced in a study of hypomethylating agent response in myelodysplastic syndrome. Method: immunoSEQ multiplex PCR; TCRdb's copy keeps in-frame clones and lacks some. This table holds about 2,200 clones, about 80% found once. The sequences come from bone marrow, collected before or after starting hypomethylating agent treatment for myelodysplastic syndrome (not recorded which). The receptors here all came from a human donor with myelodysplastic syndrome.

The genes are TRBV2 and TRBJ1-1, with 8 bases identical to TRBD1. Trimming at V came to 5 bases and at J to 7 bases, leaving 6 bases not matched to a gene. Germline-derived CDR1 and CDR2 are SNHLY and FYNNEI. The CDR3 is 13 residues long. The DNA of the CDR3 is TGTGCCAGCAGTAAGGACAGGGATGGTGAAGCTTTCTTT. Residues: CASSKDRDGEAFF. Combining the CDR3 with reference TRBV2 and TRBJ1-1 gives the whole variable domain EPEVTQTPSHQVTQMGQEVILRCVPISNHLYFYWYRQILGQKVEFLVSFYNNEISEKSEIFDDQFSVERPDGSNFTLKIRSTKLEDSAMYFCASSKDRDGEAFFGQGTRLTVV.

The rearrangement links TRBV6-1 to TRBJ1-5, with D unresolved. The germline V gene encodes CDR1 MNHNS and CDR2 SASEGT. The CDR3 loop spans 15 amino acids. Trimming took off 2 bases at V and 3 bases at J, with 11 bases between the two ends. This chain's CDR3 is CASSEFRDLNQPQHF. The CDR3 coding sequence is TGTGCCAGCAGTGAATTTCGGGATCTCAATCAGCCCCAGCATTTT.

This sequence joins TRBV30 and TRBJ2-5; D gene unclear. The J call may be faulty, since TRBJ2-7 better matches the DNA end. CDR1 is GTSNPN and CDR2 is SVGIG in the germline V gene (reference sequence). This CDR3 spans 12 amino acids. This CDR3 is CAFKSFSDEQYF. DNA for the CDR3: TGTGCCTTCAAATCCTTCAGCGACGAGCAGTACTTC.

J is TRBJ2-1 and V is TRBV11-2; 7 bases align to TRBD2. Germline V CDR1 and CDR2: SGHAT, FQNNGV. The CDR3 covers 15 residues. The trim removed 5 bases at V and 2 bases at J, leaving 6 bases unmatched. The CDR3 bases are TGTGCCAGCAGCCCACTAAGCGGGGCCTACAATGAGCAGTTCTTC. Its translation: CASSPLSGAYNEQFF.

The V gene is TRBV5-1, the J gene TRBJ2-7; 7 positions match TRBD1. CDR1 and CDR2 (germline): SGHRS, YFSETQ. CDR3 length: 14 residues. Germline trimming cut 0 bases from V and 6 bases from J; bases unmatched to any gene: 6. DNA of the CDR3: TGCGCCAGCAGCTTGGTCGCGACAGGGATCGAGCAGTACTTC. It yields the protein CASSLVATGIEQYF.

V is TRBV29-1 and J is TRBJ2-7, with D perhaps being TRBD1 or TRBD2 (5 bases each). CDR1 SQVTM and CDR2 ANQGSEA come from the germline V gene. V was cut by 4 bases and J by 2 bases, with 15 bases left in between. This CDR3 contains 14 residues. The CDR3 DNA reads as TGCAGCGTTGGCTTCGGGACGTTTACCTACGAGCAGTACTTC. This translates into CSVGFGTFTYEQYF.

This sequence joins TRBV25-1 and TRBJ1-6, with TRBD1 matching 9 bases. Germline V CDR1 and CDR2: MGHDK, SYGVNS. This CDR3 region has 14 residues. V lost 6 bases and J lost 5; bases outside the gene matches: 2. For the CDR3, the DNA is TGTGCCAGCAGCTGGGACAGGGATAATTCACCCCTCCACTTT. Residues: CASSWDRDNSPLHF.

The chain links TRBV15 to TRBJ2-5, with D unresolved. Germline V gene sequence: CDR1 LNHNV, CDR2 YYDKDF (reference sequence). The CDR3 is 16 amino acids. Trimming took 1 base from V and 4 from J, leaving 16 bases between them. The CDR3 sequence: CATSRGPPRTVETQYF. For the CDR3, the DNA is TGTGCCACCAGCAGAGGACCTCCCCGGACGGTAGAGACCCAGTACTTC.

This chain uses TRBV30 with TRBJ2-7, with D possibly matching TRBD2 (6 bases). V was shortened by 1 base and J by 6 bases, with 7 bases between the two germline ends. CDR1 GTSNPN and CDR2 SVGIG come from the germline V gene (reference sequence). The CDR3 has 11 amino acids. CDR3 amino acids: CAWSGRAEQYF. CDR3 in DNA: TGTGCCTGGAGTGGGAGGGCCGAGCAGTACTTC.

This clone has only a few counts. The V and J genes are TRBV10-1 and TRBJ2-7, with D possibly being TRBD1 or TRBD2 (5 bases each). V dropped 5 bases and J dropped 2 bases, with 10 bases sitting between them. The CDR3 runs to 13 residues. Germline CDR1 reads WNHNN; CDR2 reads SYGVQD (reference sequence). CDR3 in amino acids: CASSYGTPYEQYF. In nucleotides, the CDR3 is TGCGCCAGCAGTTACGGGACCCCCTACGAGCAGTACTTC.

The chain employs TRBV5-6 and TRBJ1-2; no reliable D call. This CDR3 region has 13 residues. The germline gives CDR1 SGHDT, CDR2 YYEEEE. The V gene lost 2 bases and the J gene lost 3 bases, with 8 bases spanning the gap. This chain's CDR3 is CASSLDYDYGYTF. In DNA form, the CDR3 reads TGTGCCAGCAGCTTAGATTATGACTATGGCTACACCTTC.

This chain joins TRBV28 and TRBJ2-4; TRBD1 matches at 9 bases. The CDR3 covers 16 residues. Germline-derived CDR1 and CDR2 are MDHEN and SYDVKM. V lost 3 bases, J lost 5 bases, and 8 bases stayed unmatched. The CDR3 nucleotides read TGTGCCAGCAGTTTGGGGGGACAGGGCGGGGAAAACATTCAGTACTTC. Residues: CASSLGGQGGENIQYF.

V gene TRBV7-3 combines with J gene TRBJ2-7; D is unclear. This CDR3 has 15 amino acids. The V end lost 6 bases, the J end lost 3 bases, and 18 bases lay between the germline ends. Germline V gives CDR1 SGHTA, CDR2 FQGTGA. CDR3 region: CASSPSRDKDYEQYF. CDR3 DNA sequence: TGTGCCAGCAGTCCGAGCAGAGACAAGGACTACGAGCAGTACTTC.

This chain uses TRBV27 with TRBJ2-4; D is unclear. CDR1 MNHEY and CDR2 SMNVEV come from the germline V gene (reference sequence). Deletions cut 5 bases from V and 8 bases from J, with 10 bases between. This CDR3 is 12 amino acids long. The CDR3 DNA is TGTGCCAGCAGTCCCGCCCGGGACATTCAGTACTTC. This translates into CASSPARDIQYF.

The chain uses TRBV6-1 and TRBJ2-1; D is unresolved. The germline V gene encodes CDR1 MNHNS and CDR2 SASEGT. Trimming shortened V by 6 bases and J by 7 bases, and 10 bases separated the two germline ends. The CDR3 covers 12 residues. CDR3 sequence reads: CASSPPINEQFF. The CDR3 DNA follows: TGTGCCAGCAGCCCCCCGATTAATGAGCAGTTCTTC.

The chain joins TRBV6-6 to TRBJ1-1; TRBD1 might be the D (6 bases). The CDR3 sequence is 13 residues long. Trimming removed 8 bases at V and 1 base at J, with 11 bases between. Germline values: CDR1 MNHNY, CDR2 SVGAGI (reference sequence). For the CDR3, the DNA is TGTGCCAGCTTTGGACAGCAGAACACTGAAGCTTTCTTT. Amino acids: CASFGQQNTEAFF.

This chain links TRBV7-6 with TRBJ2-2, with 9 nucleotides matching TRBD2. This CDR3 has 15 residues. Trimming at V came to 4 bases and at J to 2 bases, leaving 2 bases not matched to a gene. Per the germline V gene, CDR1 is SGHVS and CDR2 is FNYEAQ. Here the CDR3 DNA reads TGTGCCAGCAGCTCGCGGGGGGGAAACACCGGGGAGCTGTTTTTT. Translating gives CASSSRGGNTGELFF.

The chain joins TRBV4-1 to TRBJ1-1, with D uncertain. V lost 1 base to trimming and J lost 2 bases, with 8 bases between them. The CDR3 totals 14 residues. Germline V gene data show CDR1 as MGHRA and CDR2 as YSYEKL. The CDR3 region is CASSQGSINTEAFF. CDR3 DNA sequence: TGCGCCAGCAGCCAAGGATCGATAAACACTGAAGCTTTCTTT.

V and J are TRBV2 and TRBJ2-3; TRBD1 matches 9 bases. The CDR3 covers 14 residues. In germline, CDR1 is SNHLY, CDR2 FYNNEI. V was clipped by 5 bases and J by 6 bases; unmatched bases: 6. The CDR3 bases are TGTGCCAGCAGTCGGACAGGGGTATGGGATACGCAGTATTTT. This encodes CASSRTGVWDTQYF.

This clone was recorded a few times. The chain uses TRBV25-1 and TRBJ1-1, with D unclear. The germline V gene has CDR1 MGHDK and CDR2 SYGVNS. The CDR3 contains 12 residues. V lost 4 bases, J lost 10 bases, and 13 bases lay in between. The CDR3 coding sequence is TGTGCCAGCAGTGGGAGGTCGGGGTCAGCTTTCTTT. Its translation: CASSGRSGSAFF.

CDR3 nucleotide sequence: TGTGCCTGGAGTCCCGGGACAAGGAGCGGGGAGCTGTTTTTT. Protein sequence: CAWSPGTRSGELFF. The chain has TRBV30 and TRBJ2-2; a possible D gene is TRBD1 (6 bases). Trimming stripped 2 bases from V and 7 bases from J, with 14 bases between. Per the germline V gene, CDR1 is GTSNPN and CDR2 is SVGIG (reference sequence). The length of the CDR3 is 14 residues.

The chain carries TRBV7-2 and TRBJ1-1; D ambiguous. The V and J ends lost 5 bases and 5 bases respectively, with 15 bases between them. Germline V gene data show CDR1 as SGHTA and CDR2 as FQGNSA. The CDR3 loop spans 14 amino acids. The CDR3 sequence: CASSPTTGRTEAFF. DNA for the CDR3: TGTGCCAGCAGCCCAACGACCGGGAGAACTGAAGCTTTCTTT.

The chain joins TRBV2 to TRBJ2-2; 7 positions agree with TRBD2. With V trimmed by 6 bases and J by 4 bases, 5 bases remained unmatched. CDR1 and CDR2 (germline): SNHLY, FYNNEI. The CDR3 contains 14 residues. CDR3 in amino acids: CASSWSGATGELFF. For the CDR3, the DNA is TGTGCCAGCAGCTGGAGCGGGGCCACCGGGGAGCTGTTTTTT.

This chain connects TRBV19 to TRBJ2-3; possibly TRBD2 for D (6 bases). V lost 10 bases, J lost 0 bases, and 17 bases lay in between. This CDR3 contains 15 residues. Looked up from germline, CDR1 is LNHDA and CDR2 is SQIVND (reference sequence). CDR3 loop: CATKWGVSSTDTQYF. The CDR3, as DNA: TGTGCCACCAAGTGGGGGGTCTCTAGCACAGATACGCAGTATTTT. Looking up the rest from reference TRBV19 and TRBJ2-3 gives the full variable domain: DGGITQSPKYLFRKEGQNVTLSCEQNLNHDAMYWYRQDPGQGLRLIYYSQIVNDFQKGDIAEGYSVSREKKESFPLTVTSAQKNPTAFYLCATKWGVSSTDTQYFGPGTRLTVL.

The chain couples TRBV6-5 to TRBJ1-3, with 7 positions matching TRBD1. Germline-derived CDR1 and CDR2 are MNHEY and SVGAGI. The CDR3 spans 15 residues. V gave up 6 bases and J gave up 1 base; unmatched junction bases: 6. The CDR3, as DNA: TGTGCCAGCAGCCAAGACAGGGAGTCTGGAAACACCATATATTTT. Encoded protein: CASSQDRESGNTIYF.

The chain uses TRBV30 and TRBJ1-3, with D possibly being TRBD1 (5 bases). From germline, CDR1 is GTSNPN and CDR2 SVGIG (reference sequence). This CDR3 is 20 amino acids long. The V and J ends lost 1 base and 0 bases respectively, with 25 bases between them. In DNA form, the CDR3 reads TGTGCCTGGAGTGCTGGGCCGGGGGTAGGGGCCGGCCGCTCTGGAAACACCATATATTTT. This encodes CAWSAGPGVGAGRSGNTIYF.

This clone has just one count. The chain links TRBV28 to TRBJ2-2; D may correspond to TRBD1 or TRBD2 (5 bases each). The CDR3 has 14 residues. V was clipped by 6 bases and J by 4 bases, with 12 bases between them. Germline CDR1 is MDHEN and CDR2 is SYDVKM. The CDR3: CASSWDVRTGELFF. The CDR3 coding sequence is TGTGCCAGCAGCTGGGACGTCCGCACCGGGGAGCTGTTTTTT.

This clone turned up a few times. This sequence joins TRBV28 and TRBJ1-5; possible D gene TRBD1, 5 bases. Germline V gene lookup returns CDR1 MDHEN and CDR2 SYDVKM. CDR3 length: 12 residues. V gave up 6 bases and J gave up 5 bases, with 8 bases separating them. The CDR3 DNA follows: TGTGCCAGCAGGGAAGGGGATCAGCCCCAGCATTTT. As protein: CASREGDQPQHF.